Following are 20 T cell receptor beta chains from one sample sequenced in a study of identical twins. MiXCR, applied by TCRdb to the 5' RACE reads, yields one record per CDR3 protein. The sample has a few hundred thousand distinct CDR3 sequences, about 8.5% seen once. A further study also used this sample, focusing on yellow fever vaccine responses in identical twins.

What was sequenced was CD8+ T cells sorted from blood. These receptors all stem from a woman aged 18-35 years in good health.

V and J are TRBV29-1 and TRBJ2-3; D is possibly TRBD1 or TRBD2 (5 bases each). The germline gives CDR1 SQVTM, CDR2 ANQGSEA. The length of the CDR3 is 15 residues. The V gene lost 4 bases and the J gene lost 3 bases, with 17 bases spanning the gap. The CDR3 bases are TGCAGCGTTGGGGAGAAGGGGACGGGAACAGATACGCAGTATTTT. It yields the protein CSVGEKGTGTDTQYF.

The genes are TRBV20-1 and TRBJ2-7; 9 nucleotides agree with TRBD2. CDR1 and CDR2 from the germline V gene are DFQATT and SNEGSKA (reference sequence). The V gene end was trimmed by 0 bases and the J gene end by 3 bases; junction bases not matched to a gene: 6. This CDR3 has 15 amino acids. The CDR3 DNA sequence: TGCAGTGCTAGAGATCTGCTAGCGGGGAACTACGAGCAGTACTTC. It is translated as CSARDLLAGNYEQYF.

This clonotype was recorded many times. This sequence joins TRBV4-3 and TRBJ2-7; no firm D call. CDR1 is LGHNA and CDR2 is YSLEER in the germline V gene. The CDR3 covers 16 residues. Between the trimmed V and J ends, which lost 0 bases and 1 base, there was a span of 13 bases. The DNA of the CDR3 is TGCGCCAGCAGCCAAGATAGTGCGGCGGCGTCCTACGAGCAGTACTTC. Translating it yields CASSQDSAAASYEQYF.

This clonotype was recorded a few times. The chain links TRBV28 to TRBJ2-7; D is uncertain. Trimming removed 4 bases at V and 0 bases at J, with 10 bases between. The CDR3 contains 14 residues. Germline V gene lookup returns CDR1 MDHEN and CDR2 SYDVKM. The DNA of the CDR3 is TGTGCCAGCAGTTCCCCAGAGGTCTCCTACGAGCAGTACTTC. Protein product: CASSSPEVSYEQYF.

A few counts support this clonotype. The genes are TRBV4-3 and TRBJ2-3, with a possible D match to TRBD1 (5 bases). The CDR3 contains 17 residues. Trimming stripped 0 bases from V and 0 bases from J, with 13 bases between. Germline V gene sequence: CDR1 LGHNA, CDR2 YSLEER. The CDR3, as DNA: TGCGCCAGCAGCCAAGATCGTACAGGTCTGAGCACAGATACGCAGTATTTT. This gives the protein CASSQDRTGLSTDTQYF.

This clonotype was detected many times. The chain couples TRBV12-3 or TRBV12-4 to TRBJ1-2; a weak D match, TRBD1 (5 bases). Between the trimmed V and J ends, which lost 3 bases and 4 bases, there was a span of 6 bases. The CDR3 has 12 residues. CDR3: CASSFDSYGYTF. The DNA of the CDR3 is TGTGCCAGCAGTTTTGACAGCTATGGCTACACCTTC.

This clonotype was detected a few times. V is TRBV4-1 and J is TRBJ1-1; 8 bases align to TRBD1. CDR3 size: 15 residues. Germline lookup yields CDR1 MGHRA and CDR2 YSYEKL. The V and J ends lost 3 bases and 2 bases, in that order; junction bases with no gene match: 5. CDR3: CASSHPTGVNTEAFF. CDR3 DNA: TGCGCCAGCAGCCACCCGACAGGGGTTAACACTGAAGCTTTCTTT.

The gene calls are TRBV12-3 or TRBV12-4 and TRBJ2-5; TRBD1 matches 7 bases. The length of the CDR3 is 16 residues. V gave up 5 bases and J gave up 0 bases; unmatched junction bases: 9. CDR3 residues: CASSPLGQKYQETQYF. The CDR3 DNA reads as TGTGCCAGCAGTCCACTGGGACAGAAGTACCAAGAGACCCAGTACTTC.

The chain is built from TRBV29-1 and TRBJ1-2, with D hard to call. V dropped 3 bases and J dropped 5 bases, with 7 bases sitting between them. CDR1 and CDR2 from the germline V gene are SQVTM and ANQGSEA. The CDR3 has 11 residues. The CDR3 reads CSVDVDYGYTF. Written as DNA, the CDR3 is TGCAGCGTTGATGTCGATTATGGCTACACCTTC.

The genes are TRBV14 and TRBJ1-1, with D possibly matching TRBD1 (5 bases). This CDR3 comprises 15 residues. The V gene's germline CDR1 is SGHDN and CDR2 FVKESK. V lost 4 bases, J lost 0 bases, and 12 bases lay in between. CDR3 protein: CASSPPTEMNTEAFF. CDR3 nucleotide sequence: TGTGCCAGCAGCCCCCCGACAGAGATGAACACTGAAGCTTTCTTT.

This clonotype was seen only a few times. The chain combines TRBV4-2 with TRBJ2-3, with a tentative D call TRBD2 (5 bases). Trimming removed 4 bases from V and 1 base from J, with 15 bases in between. This CDR3 region has 16 residues. CDR1 and CDR2 (germline): LGHNA, YNFKEQ. The CDR3 reads CASSRAVGVGTDTQYF. The CDR3 DNA follows: TGTGCCAGCAGCCGAGCCGTCGGGGTCGGCACAGATACGCAGTATTTT.

The rearrangement uses TRBV12-3 or TRBV12-4 and TRBJ2-7; maybe TRBD1 (6 bases). The length of the CDR3 is 14 residues. Trimming removed 4 bases from V and 2 bases from J, with 12 bases in between. The CDR3 protein is CASSSTGPTYEQYF. The CDR3 region has the DNA TGTGCCAGCAGTTCGACAGGACCCACCTACGAGCAGTACTTC.

This clonotype has more than one count but fewer than ten. The chain combines TRBV7-9 with TRBJ1-4, with D unclear. V lost 5 bases, J lost 8 bases, and 12 bases lay in between. This CDR3 comprises 13 residues. Germline V gene sequence: CDR1 SEHNR, CDR2 FQNEAQ (reference sequence). Here the CDR3 reads CASSPTFDEKLFF. CDR3 DNA: TGTGCCAGCAGCCCCACCTTTGACGAAAAACTGTTTTTT.

This clonotype was found many times. The chain has TRBV11-2 and TRBJ1-1; D call uncertain. Germline V gene sequence: CDR1 SGHAT, CDR2 FQNNGV. CDR3 length: 9 amino acids. Trimming left V 5 bases short and J 8 bases short, with 3 bases between. The CDR3 is CASSPEAFF. For the CDR3, the DNA is TGTGCCAGCAGCCCCGAAGCTTTCTTT. Complete variable domain (other parts from reference TRBV11-2 and TRBJ1-1): EAGVAQSPRYKIIEKRQSVAFWCNPISGHATLYWYQQILGQGPKLLIQFQNNGVVDDSQLPKDRFSAERLKGVDSTLKIQPAKLEDSAVYLCASSPEAFFGQGTRLTVV.

This clonotype has a handful of counts. The chain links TRBV3-1 to TRBJ2-1, with D perhaps TRBD2 (6 bases). V lost 4 bases and J lost 0, with 19 bases in between. The CDR3 runs 18 residues. Germline V lookup: CDR1 LGHDT, CDR2 YNNKEL (reference sequence). The CDR3 nucleotides are TGTGCCAGCAGCCTACCTAAAATTGCCGGGAGCTCCTACAATGAGCAGTTCTTC. Translating it yields CASSLPKIAGSSYNEQFF.

The rearrangement uses TRBV11-2 and TRBJ2-1; D unresolved. This CDR3 spans 14 amino acids. Germline V CDR1 and CDR2: SGHAT, FQNNGV. V lost 5 bases and J 6 bases, leaving 14 bases between the germline ends. For the CDR3, the DNA is TGTGCCAGCAGCCGGGTCGGTGGAATCAATGAGCAGTTCTTC. Residues: CASSRVGGINEQFF.

The chain uses TRBV4-1 and TRBJ2-1; a weak D match, TRBD1 (7 bases). The V and J ends lost 2 bases and 7 bases respectively, with 24 bases between them. The CDR3 runs 18 residues. CDR1 and CDR2 (germline): MGHRA, YSYEKL. The CDR3 is CASSQQGGAGYVGNEQFF. In nucleotides, the CDR3 is TGCGCCAGCAGCCAACAGGGGGGCGCAGGGTATGTGGGGAATGAGCAGTTCTTC.

Only a few counts were recorded for this clonotype. The V call is TRBV3-1, the J call TRBJ2-7, with a possible D match to TRBD2 (6 bases). CDR3 size: 15 residues. Trimming took off 0 bases at V and 2 bases at J, with 11 bases between the two ends. Looked up from germline, CDR1 is LGHDT and CDR2 is YNNKEL (reference sequence). The DNA of the CDR3 is TGTGCCAGCAGCCAAGATCGCGGACTACCCTACGAGCAGTACTTC. Translation gives CASSQDRGLPYEQYF.

The CDR3 loop reads CSARGPGQTLYEQYF. CDR3 coding DNA: TGCAGTGCTAGAGGACCGGGACAGACCCTTTACGAGCAGTACTTC. The chain joins TRBV20-1 to TRBJ2-7, with 7 positions matching TRBD1. In germline, CDR1 is DFQATT, CDR2 SNEGSKA (reference sequence). The V segment lost 1 base and the J segment 4 bases; nucleotides outside the gene matches: 10. The CDR3 is 15 amino acids.

This clonotype was detected many times. This rearrangement joins TRBV5-1 to TRBJ2-7; the match to TRBD2 covers 7 bases. J was trimmed by 0 bases and V by 4 bases; bases with no gene match: 4. Germline V gene sequence: CDR1 SGHRS, CDR2 YFSETQ. This CDR3 region has 14 residues. The CDR3 nucleotides read TGCGCCAGCAGCGGGGGAGGGAGCTCCTACGAGCAGTACTTC. Its translation is CASSGGGSSYEQYF. Variable domain in full (rest from reference TRBV5-1 and TRBJ2-7): KAGVTQTPRYLIKTRGQQVTLSCSPISGHRSVSWYQQTPGQGLQFLFEYFSETQRNKGNFPGRFSGRQFSNSRSEMNVSTLELGDSALYLCASSGGGSSYEQYFGPGTRLTVT.